These 29 T cell receptor beta chains were all obtained from the same sample, sequenced in a study of blood T cells in healthy people across ages. A J-beta primer mix and a sample-barcoded 5' primer were used in a second PCR of roughly 6 to 11 cycles. MiXCR, run by TCRdb on the 5' RACE reads, gives a single entry per CDR3 protein. The sample carries approximately 940,000 distinct CDR3 sequences, under 50% recorded once. Sequenced input: blood. These receptors came from a man aged 30-40 years in good health.

V is TRBV6-2 or TRBV6-3 and J is TRBJ2-2, with 9 bases matching TRBD1. CDR1 is MNHEY and CDR2 is SVGEGT in the germline V gene. The CDR3 extends over 15 amino acids. V shed 5 bases and J 5 bases; nucleotides not matched to a gene: 6. As DNA, the CDR3 is TGTGCCAGCAGTAACGGACAGGGGAGGACCGGGGAGCTGTTTTTT. It codes for CASSNGQGRTGELFF.

This clonotype was detected only a few times. The chain joins TRBV6-1 to TRBJ2-3, with a weak D call TRBD2 (5 bases). Trimming removed 5 bases at V and 2 bases at J, with 14 bases between. The CDR3 spans 15 residues. Germline loops: CDR1 MNHNS, CDR2 SASEGT. CDR3 nucleotides: TGTGCCAGCAGTCTCAGCGGAAGGCCCACAGATACGCAGTATTTT. This codes for CASSLSGRPTDTQYF.

This clonotype has ten or more counts. A much larger clone differs by one base, so this may be a read error. The chain links TRBV28 to TRBJ1-2; D gene ambiguous. The V and J ends lost 7 bases and 2 bases respectively, with 11 bases between them. Germline V CDR1 and CDR2: MDHEN, SYDVKM. The CDR3 sequence is 13 residues long. The CDR3 reads CASNRGLNYGYTF. CDR3 sequence (DNA): TGTGCCAGCAATCGCGGACTCAACTATGGCTACACCTTC.

The genes are TRBV4-2 and TRBJ2-5, with D maybe TRBD1 (6 bases). The J call may be incorrect, as the DNA end agrees better with TRBJ2-4. Germline V gene sequence: CDR1 LGHNA, CDR2 YNFKEQ. This CDR3 region has 14 residues. In DNA form, the CDR3 reads TGTGCCAGCAGCCAAGGACAGGCCGGGGACATTCAGTACTTC. Its protein product is CASSQGQAGDIQYF.

The chain employs TRBV12-3 or TRBV12-4 and TRBJ2-4; the D gene is possibly TRBD1 (6 bases). V shed 5 bases and J shed 0 bases, with 11 bases lying between them. The CDR3 consists of 15 residues. CDR3 amino acids: CASSNRELAKNIQYF. CDR3 coding DNA: TGTGCCAGCAGTAACAGGGAACTAGCCAAAAACATTCAGTACTTC.

The rearrangement joins TRBV10-3 to TRBJ2-1; a possible D gene is TRBD2 (5 bases). CDR1 is ENHRY and CDR2 is SYGVKD in the germline V gene. Trimming cost V 6 bases and J 5 bases, with 17 bases left between them. The CDR3 runs 15 residues. The CDR3 DNA reads TGTGCCATCAGCCGTCGAGGGCTAGCCAACAATGAGCAGTTCTTC. This codes for CAISRRGLANNEQFF.

V and J are TRBV28 and TRBJ1-2; unclear D gene. The CDR3 totals 14 residues. Germline loops: CDR1 MDHEN, CDR2 SYDVKM. Trimming took off 3 bases at V and 4 bases at J, with 12 bases between the two ends. The CDR3 here is CASSFSLNPYGYTF. CDR3 sequence (DNA): TGTGCCAGCAGTTTTTCGCTTAACCCCTATGGCTACACCTTC.

V usage is TRBV5-1 and J usage is TRBJ2-5; 9 bases map to TRBD1. The CDR3 runs 15 residues. The germline V gene has CDR1 SGHRS and CDR2 YFSETQ. Trimming cost V 4 bases and J 2 bases; bases outside gene matches: 6. CDR3 nucleotides: TGCGCCAGCAGCACCGGGACAGGGCAGCAAGAGACCCAGTACTTC. Residues: CASSTGTGQQETQYF. Supplemented by reference TRBV5-1 and TRBJ2-5, the full variable domain reads KAGVTQTPRYLIKTRGQQVTLSCSPISGHRSVSWYQQTPGQGLQFLFEYFSETQRNKGNFPGRFSGRQFSNSRSEMNVSTLELGDSALYLCASSTGTGQQETQYFGPGTRLLVL.

This clonotype came up a few times. The V and J genes are TRBV7-2 and TRBJ2-7, with TRBD1 identical over 7 bases. This CDR3 region has 14 residues. V trimming: 5 bases; J trimming: 4 bases; junction bases outside the gene matches: 8. Germline CDR1 is SGHTA and CDR2 is FQGNSA. CDR3 nucleotides: TGTGCCAGCAGCCGACAACAGGGGTTATACGAGCAGTACTTC. Its translation: CASSRQQGLYEQYF.

The table lists this clonotype with a few counts. The chain carries TRBV11-2 and TRBJ2-1; D is perhaps TRBD1 (5 bases). CDR1 is SGHAT and CDR2 is FQNNGV in the germline V gene. V lost 4 bases to trimming and J lost 12 bases, with 16 bases between them. This CDR3 comprises 13 residues. CDR3 sequence (DNA): TGTGCCAGCAGCTCAGACAGAAACCAGGGGCAGTTCTTC. This gives the protein CASSSDRNQGQFF.

This chain connects TRBV29-1 to TRBJ1-2; TRBD1 aligns across 7 bases. CDR1 and CDR2 from the germline V gene are SQVTM and ANQGSEA. The CDR3 spans 15 residues. The V gene end was trimmed by 6 bases and the J gene end by 0 bases; junction bases not matched to a gene: 10. The chain's CDR3 is CSVAEQGSPNYGYTF. CDR3 bases: TGCAGCGTGGCTGAACAGGGGAGTCCTAACTATGGCTACACCTTC. Full variable domain (rest looked up from reference TRBV29-1 and TRBJ1-2): SAVISQKPSRDICQRGTSLTIQCQVDSQVTMMFWYRQQPGQSLTLIATANQGSEATYESGFVIDKFPISRPNLTFSTLTVSNMSPEDSSIYLCSVAEQGSPNYGYTFGSGTRLTVV.

V and J are TRBV20-1 and TRBJ2-3; D unresolved. This CDR3 contains 13 residues. Germline V lookup: CDR1 DFQATT, CDR2 SNEGSKA (reference sequence). Trimming pared 8 bases from V and 0 bases from J, leaving 12 bases between. CDR3 protein: CSTPETSTDTQYF. Here the CDR3 DNA reads TGCAGTACTCCCGAGACTAGCACAGATACGCAGTATTTT.

The table lists this clonotype with a few counts. The rearrangement joins TRBV7-9 to TRBJ2-5, with TRBD2 matching over 10 bases. The trim removed 2 bases at V and 5 bases at J, leaving 5 bases unmatched. Germline lookup yields CDR1 SEHNR and CDR2 FQNEAQ (reference sequence). The CDR3 totals 15 residues. The CDR3 nucleotides read TGTGCCAGCAGCTTAACTAGCGGGGTCCGGGAGACCCAGTACTTC. Protein: CASSLTSGVRETQYF.

This chain links TRBV5-1 with TRBJ2-5; 7 bases align to TRBD2. The V gene's germline CDR1 is SGHRS and CDR2 YFSETQ. The CDR3 runs 15 residues. After removal of 4 bases from V and 2 bases from J, the junction contained 8 bases not matched to a gene. The CDR3 protein is CASSEAGPFQETQYF. CDR3 DNA: TGCGCCAGCAGCGAAGCGGGGCCTTTTCAAGAGACCCAGTACTTC.

This clonotype was counted between two and nine times. The V call is TRBV6-6, the J call TRBJ2-7; no definite D call. The CDR3 spans 13 residues. V dropped 5 bases and J dropped 6 bases, with 14 bases sitting between them. Germline-derived CDR1 and CDR2 are MNHNY and SVGAGI (reference sequence). The CDR3 is CASSLGQTGEQYF. CDR3 in DNA: TGTGCCAGCAGTCTCGGCCAGACGGGCGAGCAGTACTTC.

This sequence joins TRBV20-1 and TRBJ2-6, with D uncertain. The CDR3 runs to 17 residues. Germline V CDR1 and CDR2: DFQATT, SNEGSKA (reference sequence). V was cut by 0 bases and J by 2 bases, with 14 bases left in between. CDR3 in DNA: TGCAGTGCTAGAGATAGAGTAGGAAGGCCTGGGGCCAACGTCCTGACTTTC. Its protein is CSARDRVGRPGANVLTF.

The chain is built from TRBV27 and TRBJ2-7; tentatively, D is TRBD1 (6 bases). The germline CDR1 and CDR2 sequences are MNHEY and SMNVEV (reference sequence). CDR3 length: 15 residues. V dropped 1 base and J dropped 6 bases, with 16 bases sitting between them. CDR3 in DNA: TGTGCCAGCAGTTTATGGGGGCCCGGAAGCCGCGAGCAGTACTTC. Translation: CASSLWGPGSREQYF.

The V gene is TRBV6-6, the J gene TRBJ2-3; 9 nucleotides match TRBD2. The germline V gene has CDR1 MNHNY and CDR2 SVGAGI (reference sequence). The ends lost 0 bases at V and 6 bases at J; junction bases unmatched: 7. The CDR3 covers 16 residues. The DNA of the CDR3 is TGTGCCAGCAGTTACTCAGGCGGGGGGGCCGTGGATACGCAGTATTTT. Residues: CASSYSGGGAVDTQYF.

The chain has TRBV6-2 or TRBV6-3 and TRBJ2-5; possible D gene TRBD1, 5 bases. This CDR3 is 15 amino acids long. Trimming shortened V by 5 bases and J by 1 base, and 14 bases separated the two germline ends. Germline CDR1 MNHEY, CDR2 SVGEGT. CDR3 nucleotides: TGTGCCAGCAGTGTCTTCAGGGTCTCCCAAGAGACCCAGTACTTC. Its protein is CASSVFRVSQETQYF.

This clonotype was observed at least ten times. This sequence joins TRBV14 and TRBJ2-1, with TRBD2 matching 7 bases. Germline assignment: CDR1 SGHDN and CDR2 FVKESK. V was pared by 3 bases and J by 12 bases, with 8 bases of the junction left unmatched. The CDR3 consists of 13 residues. CDR3 amino acids: CASSHGTGTMQFF. The CDR3 DNA follows: TGTGCCAGCAGCCACGGAACCGGGACTATGCAGTTCTTC.

This clonotype was recorded at least ten times. V usage is TRBV29-1 and J usage is TRBJ1-1; TRBD1 is a possible D gene (5 bases). V dropped 3 bases and J dropped 4 bases, with 9 bases sitting between them. CDR1 and CDR2 from the germline V gene are SQVTM and ANQGSEA. The CDR3 is made up of 12 amino acids. CDR3 DNA: TGCAGCGTTGAGGAGGGGTTCACTGAAGCTTTCTTT. It codes for CSVEEGFTEAFF. Filled out from reference TRBV29-1 and TRBJ1-1, the complete variable domain reads SAVISQKPSRDICQRGTSLTIQCQVDSQVTMMFWYRQQPGQSLTLIATANQGSEATYESGFVIDKFPISRPNLTFSTLTVSNMSPEDSSIYLCSVEEGFTEAFFGQGTRLTVV.

The chain recombines TRBV21-1 with TRBJ1-6. TRBV21-1 is designated a pseudogene. The CDR3 runs 15 residues. The CDR3 DNA is TGTGCCAGCATACGGGGATCTAGTCGCAATTCACCCCTCCACTTT. Amino acid sequence: CASIRGSSRNSPLHF.

This chain joins TRBV6-4 and TRBJ2-2; perhaps TRBD1 as D (5 bases). Per the germline V gene, CDR1 is MRHNA and CDR2 is SNTAGT. The CDR3 spans 14 residues. V was shortened by 3 bases and J by 3 bases, with 8 bases between the two germline ends. Here the CDR3 reads CASSEEGDTGELFF. Here the CDR3 DNA reads TGTGCCAGCAGTGAGGAAGGGGACACCGGGGAGCTGTTTTTT.

The CDR3 loop reads CASSRRQGAQTYEQYF. CDR3 sequence (DNA): TGTGCCAGCAGTCGCCGACAGGGCGCTCAGACCTACGAGCAGTACTTC. The rearrangement links TRBV27 to TRBJ2-7, with 7 bases fitting TRBD1. The CDR3 sequence is 16 residues long. V lost 5 bases to trimming and J lost 2 bases; unmatched junction nucleotides: 12. The V gene's germline CDR1 is MNHEY and CDR2 SMNVEV (reference sequence).

This clonotype was found many times. The chain links TRBV6-1 to TRBJ2-1, with D unclear. The CDR3 consists of 13 residues. Trimming took off 8 bases at V and 0 bases at J, with 8 bases between the two ends. Germline V gives CDR1 MNHNS, CDR2 SASEGT. The CDR3 sequence is CASRFGSYNEQFF. CDR3 in DNA: TGTGCCAGCCGATTTGGCTCCTACAATGAGCAGTTCTTC.

V usage is TRBV27 and J usage is TRBJ1-4; D remains unclear. Deletions cut 5 bases from V and 3 bases from J, with 13 bases between. The CDR3 has 15 amino acids. Germline loops: CDR1 MNHEY, CDR2 SMNVEV (reference sequence). The DNA of the CDR3 is TGTGCCAGCAGTCCCCAGACAAGGGCTAATGAAAAACTGTTTTTT. Its translation is CASSPQTRANEKLFF.

At least ten counts were recorded for this clonotype. This chain uses TRBV18 with TRBJ2-5; D is uncertain. The germline gives CDR1 KGHSH, CDR2 LQKENI. Trimming took 8 bases from V and 1 from J, leaving 5 bases between them. There are 11 residues in the CDR3. The DNA of the CDR3 is TGTGCCAGCAGCCCCCAAGAGACCCAGTACTTC. This encodes CASSPQETQYF.

CDR3 sequence reads: CASRNGQGPPYEQYF. In nucleotides, the CDR3 is TGTGCCAGCAGGAACGGACAGGGCCCCCCCTACGAGCAGTACTTC. The chain employs TRBV2 and TRBJ2-7; 8 bases are shared with TRBD1. The CDR3 loop spans 15 amino acids. V trimming: 6 bases; J trimming: 2 bases; junction bases outside the gene matches: 9. Germline V lookup: CDR1 SNHLY, CDR2 FYNNEI.

V usage is TRBV6-1 and J usage is TRBJ2-1; maybe TRBD2 (6 bases). The V end was cut by 4 bases, the J end by 4 bases, with 20 bases between. From germline, CDR1 is MNHNS and CDR2 SASEGT. The CDR3 extends over 17 amino acids. In nucleotides, the CDR3 is TGTGCCAGCAGTGTAAACCAAAACGCCGCGGGGTACAATGAGCAGTTCTTC. This codes for CASSVNQNAAGYNEQFF.